Shown below are 10 T cell receptor beta chains from a single sample sequenced in a study of spatial heterogeneity in lung cancer. Time point described: sample taken at primary tumor resection. Whole RNA from tumor, nontumor lung or frozen PBMC was sequenced unsorted. TCRdb processed the 5' RACE reads anew with MiXCR; each CDR3 protein has one entry. The top ten hold roughly 7.2% of the sample, which has about 95,000 distinct CDR3 sequences, over 8.5% seen once. Specimen: PBMCs, collected at surgery. All receptors come from a male donor with early-stage non-small cell lung cancer.

This clonotype was seen more than once but under ten times. The J gene is TRBJ1-1, the V gene TRBV20-1; 7 nucleotides line up with TRBD1. V lost 6 bases and J lost 3; bases outside the gene matches: 7. The CDR3 loop spans 13 amino acids. The germline gives CDR1 DFQATT, CDR2 SNEGSKA (reference sequence). CDR3: CSATTGRDTEAFF. For the CDR3, the DNA is TGCAGTGCGACGACAGGGCGCGACACTGAAGCTTTCTTT.

The rearrangement links TRBV4-2 to TRBJ2-1; the match to TRBD2 covers 12 bases. With V trimmed by 1 base and J by 9 bases, 16 bases remained unmatched. Germline assignment: CDR1 LGHNA and CDR2 YNFKEQ. The CDR3 is 19 amino acids. The CDR3: CASSQGFQPSGRALGEQFF. CDR3 sequence (DNA): TGTGCCAGCAGCCAAGGTTTCCAGCCTAGCGGGAGGGCCTTAGGTGAGCAGTTCTTC.

This clonotype was observed a few times. The rearrangement links TRBV20-1 to TRBJ2-7; D gene uncertain. The CDR3 loop spans 14 amino acids. Germline V gene sequence: CDR1 DFQATT, CDR2 SNEGSKA (reference sequence). The V end was cut by 5 bases, the J end by 3 bases, with 17 bases between. The CDR3 protein is CSAGVLGSLYEQYF. The CDR3 DNA sequence: TGCAGTGCTGGCGTCCTAGGTTCCCTCTACGAGCAGTACTTC.

At least ten counts were recorded for this clonotype. V and J are TRBV24-1 and TRBJ2-1; 12 positions match TRBD2. The V gene's germline CDR1 is KGHDR and CDR2 SFDVKD. The CDR3 loop spans 18 amino acids. Losses at the gene ends were 5 bases for V and 7 bases for J; bases not matched to a gene: 14. The CDR3 nucleotides are TGTGCCACCAGTGGGAAGACACTAGGACTAGCGGGATCGAATGAGCAGTTCTTC. This translates into CATSGKTLGLAGSNEQFF.

This clonotype was seen only a few times. This chain links TRBV6-6 with TRBJ1-3, with D maybe TRBD1 (5 bases). V was shortened by 9 bases and J by 0 bases, with 12 bases between the two germline ends. This CDR3 region has 14 residues. Germline CDR1 reads MNHNY; CDR2 reads SVGAGI (reference sequence). The CDR3 region has the DNA TGTGCCAGTTCGTCGGGGGGCTCTGGAAACACCATATATTTT. Amino acid sequence: CASSSGGSGNTIYF.

This clonotype was seen repeatedly, ten times or more. The rearrangement links TRBV19 to TRBJ2-7, with D unresolved. The V and J ends lost 5 bases and 3 bases respectively, with 11 bases between them. CDR3 length: 13 amino acids. CDR1 LNHDA and CDR2 SQIVND come from the germline V gene (reference sequence). CDR3 nucleotides: TGTGCCAGTAGTCCTAGACCAGACTACGAGCAGTACTTC. This translates into CASSPRPDYEQYF.

This clonotype was detected a few times. V usage is TRBV7-2 and J usage is TRBJ2-5; maybe TRBD2 (5 bases). With 5 bases removed from V and 5 bases from J, the gap between germline ends came to 9 bases. Germline V lookup: CDR1 SGHTA, CDR2 FQGNSA. CDR3 length: 12 residues. CDR3 DNA: TGTGCCAGCAGCCGGCCGGGGGAGACCCAGTACTTC. Its protein product is CASSRPGETQYF.

The V call is TRBV7-2, the J call TRBJ2-3, with 9 bases identical to TRBD2. V gave up 5 bases and J gave up 3 bases; unmatched junction bases: 9. Germline CDR1 and CDR2: SGHTA and FQGNSA. The CDR3 sequence is 16 residues long. The CDR3 loop reads CASSRGAGGRTDTQYF. The DNA of the CDR3 is TGTGCCAGCAGCCGCGGCGCGGGGGGGCGAACAGATACGCAGTATTTT.

This clonotype was counted ten times or more. The chain joins TRBV20-1 to TRBJ2-7; 7 bases agree with TRBD1. CDR3 length equals 14 residues. Germline CDR1 reads DFQATT; CDR2 reads SNEGSKA (reference sequence). Germline trimming cut 3 bases from V and 0 bases from J; bases unmatched to any gene: 5. The DNA for the CDR3 is TGCAGTGCTAGTTCAGGGGGAACCTCCTACGAGCAGTACTTC. Its translation is CSASSGGTSYEQYF.

Details on this clonotype: Given a much more abundant clone one base away, this may be a read error. V and J are TRBV14 and TRBJ1-1, with D unclear. The germline V and J ends were trimmed by 2 bases and 8 bases, with 18 bases remaining between them. The CDR3 totals 15 residues. Germline CDR1 is SGHDN and CDR2 is FVKESK. This CDR3 is CASSQRSNSCFEAFF. CDR3 DNA sequence: TGTGCCAGCAGCCAAAGGTCGAACAGCTGCTTCGAAGCTTTCTTT.